This T cell receptor (beta chain) is from a study of beta chain features in type 1 diabetes. Looking at the study overall: Healthy donors resembled patients in age, gender and cell yields. General study points: The naive, central memory and Treg TCRB repertoires of patients appeared to be more similar to one another than those of healthy donors. Any HLA-type effect on TCRB rearrangement remained unresolved here. In every one of the four CD4+ subsets, TCRB CDR3s were moderately but significantly shorter in Type 1 diabetes patients.

The CDR3 runs to 17 residues. V was pared by 4 bases and J by 2 bases, with 2 bases of the junction left unmatched. The germline V gene has CDR1 SGHNT and CDR2 YENEEA. As for this clone: Its antigen is not known.

Per donor, one heparinised blood draw averaged about 100 mL. Investigators reverse transcribed all isolated RNA, so they sequenced expressed TCRB transcripts. TCRdb's table, derived via immunoSEQ multiplex PCR, lists solely in-frame clones and lacks some. Seen here are roughly 400,000 clones, 8% to 10% observed once, and the top ten hold about 0.64%. The J gene is TRBJ2-6, the V gene TRBV11-3; 13 bases match TRBD2. This receptor was obtained from a man aged 30 to 39 with type 1 diabetes. What was sequenced was central memory CD4+ T cells from blood. The CDR3 spells CASSSGLAGAGANVLTF. For the CDR3, the DNA is TGTGCCAGCAGCTCCGGACTAGCGGGAGCTGGGGCCAACGTCCTGACTTTC.